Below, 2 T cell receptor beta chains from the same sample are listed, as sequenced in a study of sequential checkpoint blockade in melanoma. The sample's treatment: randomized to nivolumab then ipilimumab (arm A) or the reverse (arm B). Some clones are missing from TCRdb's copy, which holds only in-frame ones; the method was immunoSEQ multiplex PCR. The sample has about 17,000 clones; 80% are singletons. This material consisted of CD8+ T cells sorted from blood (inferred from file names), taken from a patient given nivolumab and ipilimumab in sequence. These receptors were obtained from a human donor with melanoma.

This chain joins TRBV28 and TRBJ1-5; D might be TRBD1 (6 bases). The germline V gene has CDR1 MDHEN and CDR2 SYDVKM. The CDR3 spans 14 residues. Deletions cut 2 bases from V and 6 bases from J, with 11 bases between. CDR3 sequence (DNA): TGTGCCAGCAGTTTAAGGCAGGGGCCTCAGCCCCAGCATTTT. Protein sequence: CASSLRQGPQPQHF. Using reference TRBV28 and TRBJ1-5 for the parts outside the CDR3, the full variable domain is DVKVTQSSRYLVKRTGEKVFLECVQDMDHENMFWYRQDPGLGLRLIYFSYDVKMKEKGDIPEGYSVSREKKERFSLILESASTNQTSMYLCASSLRQGPQPQHFGDGTRLSIL.

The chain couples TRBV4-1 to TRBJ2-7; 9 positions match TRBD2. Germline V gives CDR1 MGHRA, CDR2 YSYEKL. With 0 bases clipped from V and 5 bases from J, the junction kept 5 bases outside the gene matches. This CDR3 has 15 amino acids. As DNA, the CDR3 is TGCGCCAGCAGCCAAGATAGCGGGGGATTGGACGAGCAGTACTTC. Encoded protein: CASSQDSGGLDEQYF.